This entry lists 18 T cell receptor beta chains sequenced from one sample in a study of vaccination effects on CD4 cells after COVID-19. The method was immunoSEQ multiplex PCR; TCRdb's version includes in-frame clones alone and lacks a portion of them. The sample lists about 34,000 clones, approximately 70% occurring once. Sequencing was preceded by expansion of antigen-specific CD4+ T cells with viral peptide pools in the ViraFEST assay. Following an approximately ten-day culture, CD4+ T cells were purified. PCR showed that the person got SARS-CoV-2 infection at some point between March and December 2020. For these receptors, no antigen is known. The source was CD4+ T cells from PBMCs cultured with a peptide pool, collected before COVID-19 vaccination. These TCRs come from a human donor who had a prior SARS-CoV-2 infection.

V usage is TRBV5-1 and J usage is TRBJ1-5, with 11 bases lining up with TRBD1. Germline loops: CDR1 SGHRS, CDR2 YFSETQ. J lost 8 bases, V lost 0 bases, and 4 bases had no gene match. The CDR3 consists of 15 residues. CDR3 sequence: CASSLGTGGGEPQHF. As DNA, the CDR3 is TGCGCCAGCAGCTTGGGGACAGGGGGCGGAGAGCCCCAGCATTTT.

The chain couples TRBV30 to TRBJ2-2, with unresolved D. This CDR3 region has 16 residues. Germline lookup yields CDR1 GTSNPN and CDR2 SVGIG (reference sequence). V dropped 0 bases and J dropped 2 bases, with 13 bases sitting between them. CDR3 loop: CAWSVLRRTNTGELFF. In DNA form, the CDR3 reads TGTGCCTGGAGTGTACTTCGCCGTACTAACACCGGGGAGCTGTTTTTT.

The V call is TRBV7-2, the J call TRBJ1-1; no definite D call. The CDR3 length is 13 residues. V lost 3 bases and J 1 base, leaving 6 bases between the germline ends. CDR1 is SGHTA and CDR2 is FQGNSA in the germline V gene. In DNA, the CDR3 is TGTGCCAGCAGCTTTTTAAGGAACACTGAAGCTTTCTTT. Protein: CASSFLRNTEAFF.

The rearrangement uses TRBV5-1 and TRBJ2-5, with D possibly matching TRBD1 (6 bases). CDR1 is SGHRS, CDR2 YFSETQ, per germline. With 2 bases removed from V and 5 bases from J, the gap between germline ends came to 16 bases. CDR3 length equals 15 residues. The CDR3: CASSFGTQLLETQYF. The CDR3 DNA reads as TGCGCCAGCAGCTTCGGGACACAGCTTTTGGAGACCCAGTACTTC.

This clone appeared once. J is TRBJ2-5 and V is TRBV5-5; unclear D gene. Germline CDR1 reads SGHKS; CDR2 reads YYEKEE (reference sequence). The CDR3 covers 13 residues. The V end was cut by 4 bases, the J end by 4 bases, with 11 bases between. CDR3 nucleotide sequence: TGTGCCAGCAGCCCTGACCCATTAGAGACCCAGTACTTC. Encoded protein: CASSPDPLETQYF.

This chain links TRBV3-1 (or the pseudogene TRBV3-2) with TRBJ2-5, with 8 nucleotides matching TRBD2. Germline V gene sequence: CDR1 LGHDT, CDR2 YNNKEL (reference sequence). The CDR3 is 14 residues long. V trimming: 4 bases; J trimming: 1 base; junction bases outside the gene matches: 2. The CDR3, as DNA: TGTGCCAGCAGCCCTACTAGCGGCCAAGAGACCCAGTACTTC. It codes for CASSPTSGQETQYF.

The V and J genes are TRBV6-5 and TRBJ1-2; 10 bases are a match to TRBD1. The germline V gene has CDR1 MNHEY and CDR2 SVGAGI. The CDR3 runs to 15 residues. V gave up 8 bases and J gave up 4 bases; unmatched junction bases: 10. CDR3 loop: CASRVGTGVIYGYTF. CDR3 in DNA: TGTGCCAGCCGGGTCGGGACAGGGGTAATCTATGGCTACACCTTC.

The V call is TRBV3-1 (or the pseudogene TRBV3-2), the J call TRBJ2-6; tentatively, D is TRBD2 (5 bases). Germline CDR1 and CDR2: LGHDT and YNNKEL (reference sequence). V lost 1 base to trimming and J lost 2 bases, with 6 bases between them. CDR3 length: 15 residues. This chain's CDR3 is CASSQGGAGANVLTF. The CDR3 DNA sequence: TGTGCCAGCAGCCAAGGGGGAGCTGGGGCCAACGTCCTGACTTTC.

This chain joins TRBV19 and TRBJ1-2; 9 bases line up with TRBD1. J lost 4 bases, V lost 0 bases, and 3 bases had no gene match. Germline V gene lookup returns CDR1 LNHDA and CDR2 SQIVND (reference sequence). The CDR3 contains 15 residues. The CDR3 is CASSIDGTGTYGYTF. The CDR3 nucleotides read TGTGCCAGTAGTATAGATGGGACAGGGACCTATGGCTACACCTTC.

The V and J genes are TRBV24-1 and TRBJ2-1, with 10 nucleotides matching TRBD2. V was clipped by 1 base and J by 5 bases; unmatched bases: 4. The CDR3 spans 16 residues. Germline CDR1 and CDR2: KGHDR and SFDVKD. CDR3 sequence: CATSDLGLAGDNEQFF. In DNA form, the CDR3 reads TGTGCCACCAGTGATTTAGGCCTAGCGGGAGACAATGAGCAGTTCTTC.

The V gene is TRBV2, the J gene TRBJ1-5; D unclear. V was trimmed by 1 base and J by 4 bases, leaving 8 bases between them. Germline CDR1 and CDR2: SNHLY and FYNNEI. The CDR3 is 14 amino acids. The DNA for the CDR3 is TGTGCCAGCAGTGAAGGGTTAGGGAATCAGCCCCAGCATTTT. This codes for CASSEGLGNQPQHF.

This clone appeared a few times. The rearrangement links TRBV7-9 to TRBJ2-1, with 8 bases lining up with TRBD2. The V gene end was trimmed by 1 base and the J gene end by 5 bases; junction bases not matched to a gene: 16. CDR1 and CDR2 from the germline V gene are SEHNR and FQNEAQ (reference sequence). There are 19 residues in the CDR3. The CDR3 reads CASSLVPPRRGGLDNEQFF. DNA of the CDR3: TGTGCCAGCAGCTTAGTTCCGCCACGTCGGGGGGGGCTTGACAATGAGCAGTTCTTC.

The chain is built from TRBV12-5 and TRBJ2-1, with TRBD2 identical over 11 bases. Losses at the gene ends were 7 bases for V and 0 bases for J; bases not matched to a gene: 14. Germline CDR1 LGHNT, CDR2 FRNRAP. This CDR3 has 19 residues. The CDR3, as DNA: TGTGCTAGTGCCCCCCGTTGGCTAGCGGGGGGTAGCTCCTACAATGAGCAGTTCTTC. This translates into CASAPRWLAGGSSYNEQFF.

This clone was counted between two and nine times. The gene calls are TRBV5-1 and TRBJ2-7; TRBD1 aligns across 10 bases. The ends lost 0 bases at V and 5 bases at J; junction bases unmatched: 2. Germline V gene sequence: CDR1 SGHRS, CDR2 YFSETQ. The CDR3 extends over 14 amino acids. The CDR3 is CASSLEGTGDEQYF. The CDR3 DNA reads TGCGCCAGCAGCTTGGAGGGGACAGGGGACGAGCAGTACTTC.

The CDR3 DNA follows: TGTGCCAGCAGCCTGTGGGGAGAACAAGAGACCCAGTACTTC. It specifies CASSLWGEQETQYF. This sequence joins TRBV11-3 and TRBJ2-5; tentatively, D is TRBD2 (5 bases). There are 14 residues in the CDR3. Germline V gene sequence: CDR1 SGHNT, CDR2 YENEEA. Trimming cost V 5 bases and J 2 bases, with 12 bases left between them.

The chain is built from TRBV13 and TRBJ2-1, with 11 positions matching TRBD2. The CDR3 contains 22 residues. Germline V gene data show CDR1 as PRHDT and CDR2 as FYEKMQ (reference sequence). Losses at the gene ends were 6 bases for V and 0 bases for J; bases not matched to a gene: 22. Here the CDR3 reads CASSRTLGNWASGRSSYNEQFF. In DNA, the CDR3 is TGTGCCAGCAGTAGGACCTTGGGTAACTGGGCTAGCGGGAGGAGCTCCTACAATGAGCAGTTCTTC.

Here the CDR3 DNA reads TGCGCCAGCGGGAGGCTCGGGGGCACAGATACGCAGTATTTT. Encoded protein: CASGRLGGTDTQYF. The V and J genes are TRBV5-1 and TRBJ2-3; D may be TRBD2 (6 bases). The CDR3 runs to 14 residues. Trimming pared 7 bases from V and 1 base from J, leaving 13 bases between. The germline gives CDR1 SGHRS, CDR2 YFSETQ.

The J gene is TRBJ2-7, the V gene TRBV2; 9 bases agree with TRBD1. CDR1 is SNHLY, CDR2 FYNNEI, per germline. The CDR3 contains 15 residues. V gave up 5 bases and J gave up 3 bases; unmatched junction bases: 8. The CDR3 DNA follows: TGTGCCAGCAGTCAGGACAGGGGTACGAGCTACGAGCAGTACTTC. Translating gives CASSQDRGTSYEQYF.